This TCR beta chain was captured by sequencing in a study of blood T cell repertoires in COVID-19 (dated by TCRdb to 2019 to 2021). In the study overall: Samples from collaborators originated in the United States, Italy and Spain and spanned both the acute and convalescent phases of COVID-19. The material from the prospective study consisted of cDNA or gDNA derived from T cells, B-cell-depleted T cells, or PBMCs. Subjects who had been exposed to COVID-19, were actively infected with it, or had recovered from it provided the deeply sampled blood TCRbeta repertoires that made up the dataset. The repertoires were made available in a free public database intended to serve as a resource for research on the immune response to SARS-CoV-2. The samples were drawn from two sources: the first 160 participants of the ongoing ImmuneRACE study, and 950 to 1,500 subjects contributed by 6 global collaborators. The sample metadata nearly always contained a de-identified subject ID, COVID-19 status, age in years and sex. Where available, HLA class I and class II types were taken from metadata supplied by the sample provider and were not determined by assay-based typing. Results the study describes overall, beyond this receptor: The quantity of clinical and demographic metadata differed by source and by participant and was supplied without curation.

In the germline V gene (reference sequence), CDR1 corresponds to DFQATT and CDR2 to SNEGSKA. Including cysteine and phenylalanine, the CDR3 has 11 amino acids. Solely the CDR3 DNA is kept, with 33 bases framed from the first base. Deletion took 0 bases off V and 8 bases off J, with a span of 7 bases between the germline ends. Collaborating institutions collected whole blood in K2EDTA tubes following their own protocols. For TCRbeta analysis, collaborators shipped samples in one of three forms: frozen whole blood, isolated PBMCs, or DNA extracted from either of those sample types. Turning to this clone: The target of this receptor is not known. Base qualities are not recorded, but no much larger clone differs from it by a single base.

The immunoSEQ Assay, a bias-controlled multiplex PCR, was used to amplify TCRbeta CDR3 regions from genomic DNA. The paper's processing steps were these. The number of nucleated cells in each sample was estimated by amplification of reference gene primers within the assay. Sequence reads were collapsed and filtered to measure the absolute abundance of every unique TCRbeta CDR3 rearrangement. For each sample, productive Simpson clonality was calculated by taking the square root of Simpson's diversity index across productive rearrangements. Entries here come from immuneACCESS through TCRdb and include only in-frame sequences with V and J called. Some clones fail to appear in such tables; in the studies checked, an unresolved V gene covers under half of the shortfall, and the cause of the remainder is unknown. V, J and clone size are taken as reported in that table, and D and trimming were inferred from the DNA itself. The sample table holds under 250,000 clones, of which about 91% were seen once. More than 0.95% of the sample lies in the top ten.

The receptor's source is a man between 25 and 39 years old with acute or convalescent COVID-19. Sequencing was performed on peripheral blood. Rearrangement joined TRBV20-1 to TRBJ1-2; too little of a D gene remains to name it. The DNA sequence is TGCAGTGCTAGAGACCGCAGGGGCTACACCTTC. Translated, it gives CSARDRRGYTF.